This T cell receptor beta chain was identified in a study of blood T cell repertoires in COVID-19. The length of the CDR3 is 18 residues. CDR1 is SGHRS, CDR2 YFSETQ, per germline. Trimming left V 0 bases short and J 1 base short, with 19 bases between. Here immunoSEQ multiplex PCR was the method, and the copy in TCRdb shows in-frame clones only, minus some. There are about 160,000 clones in the sample; 70% to 90% occur only once, and around 5.4% lies in the top ten. The V and J genes are TRBV5-1 and TRBJ1-1, with D perhaps matching TRBD1 (5 bases). Sequenced material: peripheral blood. This receptor was identified in a woman in her fifties or sixties with COVID-19, enrolled during active disease. The CDR3 region is CASSLAVVELGGNTEAFF. CDR3 coding DNA: TGCGCCAGCAGCTTGGCTGTAGTCGAACTCGGGGGGAACACTGAAGCTTTCTTT.